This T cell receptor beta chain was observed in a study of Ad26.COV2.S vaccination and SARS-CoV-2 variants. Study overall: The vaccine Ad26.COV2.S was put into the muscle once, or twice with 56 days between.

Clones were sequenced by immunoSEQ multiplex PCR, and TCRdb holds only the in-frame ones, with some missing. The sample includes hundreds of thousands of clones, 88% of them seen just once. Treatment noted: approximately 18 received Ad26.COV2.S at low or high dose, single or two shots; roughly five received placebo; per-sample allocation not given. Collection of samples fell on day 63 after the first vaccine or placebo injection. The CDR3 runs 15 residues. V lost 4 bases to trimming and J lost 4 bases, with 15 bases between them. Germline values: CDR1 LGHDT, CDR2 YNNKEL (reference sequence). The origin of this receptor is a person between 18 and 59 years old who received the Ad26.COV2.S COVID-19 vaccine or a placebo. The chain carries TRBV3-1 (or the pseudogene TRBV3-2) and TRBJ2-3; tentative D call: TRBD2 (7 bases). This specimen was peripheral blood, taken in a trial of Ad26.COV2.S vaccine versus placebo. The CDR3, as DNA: TGTGCCAGCAGCCCTTTACTAGGGGGGGCAGATACGCAGTATTTT. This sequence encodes CASSPLLGGADTQYF.